The 27 T cell receptor beta chains below come from one sample, sequenced in a study of control samples from healthy donors and cancer patients (dated by TCRdb to 2018 to 2021). The library was prepared using the immunoSEQ multiplex PCR assay. In its TCRdb copy, this immuneACCESS table keeps in-frame sequences only and misses some clones. Where compared with another copy, unresolved V genes explain less than half of these, and the others have no known cause. The sample table records fewer than 200,000 clones; 80% to 95% of these occur just once. The ten biggest clones cover roughly 3.9% of the sample. Sequenced material: blood. The receptor set was obtained from a woman aged 60-75 years in good health.

V gene TRBV4-1 combines with J gene TRBJ2-5; 11 bases are a match to TRBD2. The V and J ends lost 4 bases and 4 bases, in that order; junction bases with no gene match: 5. Germline V gives CDR1 MGHRA, CDR2 YSYEKL. The CDR3 sequence is 15 residues long. The CDR3 sequence: CASSPSGLAAETQYF. The CDR3 DNA reads as TGCGCCAGCAGCCCTTCGGGACTAGCGGCAGAGACCCAGTACTTC.

J is TRBJ1-6 and V is TRBV5-6; D is uncertain. V lost 0 bases to trimming and J lost 0 bases, with 7 bases between them. In germline, CDR1 is SGHDT, CDR2 YYEEEE. The CDR3 runs to 16 residues. The CDR3: CASSLGGRSYNSPLHF. In DNA form, the CDR3 reads TGTGCCAGCAGCTTGGGGGGTCGCTCCTATAATTCACCCCTCCACTTT.

This clone showed up just once. The chain carries TRBV11-3 and TRBJ1-1; 8 nucleotides agree with TRBD1. With 4 bases clipped from V and 5 bases from J, the junction kept 6 bases outside the gene matches. This CDR3 has 14 residues. Germline values: CDR1 SGHNT, CDR2 YENEEA. The DNA for the CDR3 is TGTGCCAGCAGCTCTGGGACAGGAGATACTGAAGCTTTCTTT. Amino acids: CASSSGTGDTEAFF. The variable domain in full, with the rest retrieved from reference TRBV11-3 and TRBJ1-1, is EAGVVQSPRYKIIEKKQPVAFWCNPISGHNTLYWYLQNLGQGPELLIRYENEEAVDDSQLPKDRFSAERLKGVDSTLKIQPAELGDSAVYLCASSSGTGDTEAFFGQGTRLTVV.

The gene calls are TRBV7-8 and TRBJ2-1, with D uncertain. The length of the CDR3 is 13 residues. The V end lost 1 base, the J end lost 6 bases, and 7 bases lay between the germline ends. CDR1 and CDR2 from the germline V gene are SGHVS and FQNEAQ. CDR3 region: CASSLVRTNEQFF. In DNA form, the CDR3 reads TGTGCCAGCAGCTTAGTTCGAACCAATGAGCAGTTCTTC. The full variable domain, with the rest looked up from reference TRBV7-8 and TRBJ2-1, is GAGVSQSPRYKVAKRGQDVALRCDPISGHVSLFWYQQALGQGPEFLTYFQNEAQLDKSGLPSDRFFAERPEGSVSTLKIQRTQQEDSAVYLCASSLVRTNEQFFGPGTRLTVL.

The chain uses TRBV7-2 and TRBJ1-5; 9 nucleotides match TRBD1. The V gene's germline CDR1 is SGHTA and CDR2 FQGNSA. The trim removed 5 bases at V and 0 bases at J, leaving 8 bases unmatched. CDR3 size: 17 residues. CDR3 region: CASSPGQGVRSNQPQHF. As DNA, the CDR3 is TGTGCCAGCAGCCCGGGACAGGGAGTTCGTAGCAATCAGCCCCAGCATTTT.

The chain uses TRBV7-3 and TRBJ2-3, with D possibly matching TRBD2 (5 bases). This CDR3 has 17 amino acids. Trimming pared 5 bases from V and 2 bases from J, leaving 20 bases between. CDR1 is SGHTA and CDR2 is FQGTGA in the germline V gene. CDR3 sequence reads: CASSPRGLKSITDTQYF. The CDR3 DNA follows: TGTGCCAGCAGCCCCCGAGGGCTGAAGAGCATCACAGATACGCAGTATTTT. The full variable domain, with the rest looked up from reference TRBV7-3 and TRBJ2-3, is GAGVSQTPSNKVTEKGKYVELRCDPISGHTALYWYRQSLGQGPEFLIYFQGTGAADDSGLPNDRFFAVRPEGSVSTLKIQRTERGDSAVYLCASSPRGLKSITDTQYFGPGTRLTVL.

The genes are TRBV6-1 and TRBJ1-2; perhaps TRBD1 as D (5 bases). The germline gives CDR1 MNHNS, CDR2 SASEGT. This CDR3 is built from 13 residues. V lost 3 bases to trimming and J lost 6 bases, with 11 bases between them. CDR3 sequence: CASSEGGRHGYTF. DNA for the CDR3: TGTGCCAGCAGTGAGGGGGGACGCCATGGCTACACCTTC.

In its sample, this clone was seen a few times. The rearrangement links TRBV9 to TRBJ2-7; 9 positions agree with TRBD1. Germline loops: CDR1 SGDLS, CDR2 YYNGEE. The CDR3 is 14 residues long. V was pared by 6 bases and J by 1 base, with 5 bases of the junction left unmatched. The CDR3 is CASNAGTGSYEQYF. In DNA, the CDR3 is TGTGCCAGCAACGCCGGGACAGGGTCCTACGAGCAGTACTTC.

The genes are TRBV18 and TRBJ1-2; the match to TRBD1 covers 8 bases. Per the germline V gene, CDR1 is KGHSH and CDR2 is LQKENI. The V segment lost 0 bases and the J segment 2 bases; nucleotides outside the gene matches: 5. This CDR3 comprises 16 residues. The CDR3 sequence: CASSPPGTGKNYGYTF. As DNA, the CDR3 is TGTGCCAGCTCACCACCGGGGACAGGAAAAAACTATGGCTACACCTTC.

This chain connects TRBV12-3 or TRBV12-4 to TRBJ1-2; D is undetermined. The CDR3 runs to 12 residues. Trimming took 3 bases from V and 7 from J, leaving 9 bases between them. The CDR3 sequence is CASSFGRIGYTF. The CDR3 DNA follows: TGTGCCAGCAGTTTTGGGAGGATTGGCTACACCTTC.

The chain links TRBV5-1 to TRBJ2-6; the D gene is possibly TRBD1 (6 bases). The V end was cut by 0 bases, the J end by 0 bases, with 16 bases between. The CDR3 consists of 19 residues. Germline V gene data show CDR1 as SGHRS and CDR2 as YFSETQ. The CDR3 nucleotides are TGCGCCAGCAGCTTGGAAACAGGGCAAAGTTTCTCTGGGGCCAACGTCCTGACTTTC. Its translation: CASSLETGQSFSGANVLTF.

This clone was observed once. The rearrangement joins TRBV6-6 to TRBJ1-4; TRBD1 matches at 8 bases. Germline V gives CDR1 MNHNY, CDR2 SVGAGI (reference sequence). The CDR3 loop spans 14 amino acids. J lost 8 bases, V lost 6 bases, and 8 bases had no gene match. For the CDR3, the DNA is TGTGCCAGCAGGTCCTCAGGGGGCAGGGAAAAACTGTTTTTT. Translation: CASRSSGGREKLFF.

A word on this clone: Other DNA sequences in the sample encode the same CDR3. The J gene is TRBJ1-5, the V gene TRBV5-1, with D maybe TRBD1 (5 bases). Trimming removed 1 base at V and 5 bases at J, with 13 bases between. Germline CDR1 SGHRS, CDR2 YFSETQ. The CDR3 contains 15 residues. In nucleotides, the CDR3 is TGCGCCAGCAGCTTGTCCCCCAGGGACGATCAGCCCCAGCATTTT. Amino acid sequence: CASSLSPRDDQPQHF.

The chain joins TRBV3-1 (or the pseudogene TRBV3-2) to TRBJ1-2; a possible D gene is TRBD1 (6 bases). The V gene lost 5 bases and the J gene lost 2 bases, with 9 bases spanning the gap. The CDR3 contains 13 residues. Looked up from germline, CDR1 is LGHDT and CDR2 is YNNKEL (reference sequence). CDR3 nucleotides: TGTGCCAGCAGCTCCACAGGGAACTATGGCTACACCTTC. Encoded protein: CASSSTGNYGYTF.

V and J are TRBV7-9 and TRBJ1-4; weak D call: TRBD1 (5 bases). The length of the CDR3 is 14 residues. CDR1 and CDR2 from the germline V gene are SEHNR and FQNEAQ (reference sequence). V lost 5 bases and J lost 4, with 11 bases in between. The CDR3 DNA sequence: TGTGCCAGCAGCCGGGGGGATCGTAATGAAAAACTGTTTTTT. Encoded protein: CASSRGDRNEKLFF.

The rearrangement links TRBV18 to TRBJ1-1, with TRBD1 identical over 7 bases. The V gene end was trimmed by 4 bases and the J gene end by 3 bases; junction bases not matched to a gene: 2. The CDR3 length is 13 residues. CDR1 KGHSH and CDR2 LQKENI come from the germline V gene. The CDR3 DNA sequence: TGTGCCAGCTCACAGGGGGCTGACACTGAAGCTTTCTTT. Translated, it gives CASSQGADTEAFF.

The J gene is TRBJ2-1, the V gene TRBV19, with 7 bases identical to TRBD2. Germline V gene lookup returns CDR1 LNHDA and CDR2 SQIVND (reference sequence). V lost 3 bases to trimming and J lost 4 bases; unmatched junction nucleotides: 6. This CDR3 has 15 amino acids. The CDR3 DNA reads as TGTGCCAGTAGTATCGCGAGGGACTATTACAATGAGCAGTTCTTC. It specifies CASSIARDYYNEQFF.

J is TRBJ1-2 and V is TRBV6-4; D not resolved. Trimming stripped 6 bases from V and 1 base from J, with 6 bases between. CDR3 length: 12 residues. CDR1 is MRHNA and CDR2 is SNTAGT in the germline V gene. The CDR3 sequence: CASRWGNYGYTF. The CDR3 DNA reads TGTGCCAGCAGGTGGGGTAACTATGGCTACACCTTC.

The V gene is TRBV14, the J gene TRBJ1-2; no definite D call. Trimming took off 1 base at V and 2 bases at J, with 5 bases between the two ends. Germline-derived CDR1 and CDR2 are SGHDN and FVKESK. The CDR3 has 13 residues. The CDR3 DNA reads as TGTGCCAGCAGCCAAGGAGTGAACTATGGCTACACCTTC. As protein: CASSQGVNYGYTF.

This chain connects TRBV5-1 to TRBJ2-3, with D possibly being TRBD1 or TRBD2 (5 bases each). Germline CDR1 and CDR2: SGHRS and YFSETQ. V shed 3 bases and J shed 4 bases, with 12 bases lying between them. The CDR3 length is 14 residues. CDR3 DNA: TGCGCCAGCAGCTGGGGCCTGGAGGCAGATACGCAGTATTTT. This encodes CASSWGLEADTQYF.

The rearrangement links TRBV10-2 to TRBJ1-2; 11 bases match TRBD1. The CDR3 sequence is 14 residues long. Germline-derived CDR1 and CDR2 are WSHSY and SAAADI. V was clipped by 5 bases and J by 2 bases; unmatched bases: 1. The DNA of the CDR3 is TGCGCCAGCAGTTGGACAGGGGGCAACTATGGCTACACCTTC. It translates to CASSWTGGNYGYTF.

The genes are TRBV6-5 and TRBJ2-6, with D possibly being TRBD1 or TRBD2 (5 bases each). Germline CDR1 reads MNHEY; CDR2 reads SVGAGI. This CDR3 has 15 amino acids. V gave up 0 bases and J gave up 4 bases, with 7 bases separating them. The CDR3 DNA sequence: TGTGCCAGCAGTTACTCAGGGACCGGGGCCAACGTCCTGACTTTC. This gives the protein CASSYSGTGANVLTF.

V and J are TRBV2 and TRBJ1-1, with D unclear. CDR1 is SNHLY and CDR2 is FYNNEI in the germline V gene. With 8 bases removed from V and 2 bases from J, the gap between germline ends came to 9 bases. This CDR3 contains 12 residues. CDR3 DNA: TGTGCCAGCTGCCTGGACAACACTGAAGCTTTCTTT. It encodes CASCLDNTEAFF.

This clone was observed once. The chain links TRBV18 to TRBJ2-7; D remains ambiguous. CDR1 and CDR2 from the germline V gene are KGHSH and LQKENI. The CDR3 sequence is 14 residues long. V lost 2 bases and J lost 1, with 9 bases in between. CDR3 sequence (DNA): TGTGCCAGCTCACCAGTTCTGGGGTCCTACGAGCAGTACTTC. Residues: CASSPVLGSYEQYF.

The V gene is TRBV7-6, the J gene TRBJ1-4; a weak D match, TRBD1 (5 bases). Trimming shortened V by 5 bases and J by 8 bases, and 18 bases separated the two germline ends. The CDR3 is 15 residues long. Germline values: CDR1 SGHVS, CDR2 FNYEAQ. CDR3 sequence (DNA): TGTGCCAGCAGCCAGGGATGGGGTGTGTCCGAAAAACTGTTTTTT. Translation gives CASSQGWGVSEKLFF.

The V gene is TRBV5-6, the J gene TRBJ1-1; no clear D gene. Germline CDR1 and CDR2: SGHDT and YYEEEE. V gave up 0 bases and J gave up 1 base, with 4 bases separating them. This CDR3 has 13 amino acids. The CDR3 region has the DNA TGTGCCAGCAGCTTGGAGGCGAACACTGAAGCTTTCTTT. It codes for CASSLEANTEAFF.

The chain is built from TRBV20-1 and TRBJ1-1; D remains unclear. CDR1 is DFQATT, CDR2 SNEGSKA, per germline (reference sequence). V gave up 1 base and J gave up 6 bases, with 6 bases separating them. The CDR3 spans 11 residues. The CDR3 region has the DNA TGCAGTGCTAGAGGGGTGTCTGAAGCTTTCTTT. Translating gives CSARGVSEAFF.